This TCR beta chain stems from a study of T cell responses to AZD1222 COVID-19 vaccine. Turning to the study itself: Combined were second doses at about 4 or about 12 weeks.

Profiled with immunoSEQ multiplex PCR; TCRdb holds only in-frame clones, not every one. The sample consists of about 170,000 clones, just over 90% of them appearing once. Study-wide findings and caveats: Spike-specific TCRs gained breadth and depth after people received two AZD1222 doses. Repertoire samples came only from after the peak T cell response. Reports say nearly half of spike-specific TCRs go after unmutated variant regions.

On this clone: Its cognate antigen is unknown.

Germline trimming cut 2 bases from V and 7 bases from J; bases unmatched to any gene: 8. The CDR3 consists of 17 residues. CDR1 is SNHLY, CDR2 FYNNEI, per germline. The sequences come from peripheral blood, collected on day 0 of AZD1222 vaccination. This chain connects TRBV2 to TRBJ1-6; TRBD1 aligns across 10 bases. This TCR was sampled from an adult in good health. CDR3 coding DNA: TGTGCCAGCAGTGAATTTGGTCGGGGACAGGGGAATTCACCCCTCCACTTT. Residues: CASSEFGRGQGNSPLHF.